The 24 T cell receptor beta chains below come from one sample, sequenced in a study of siplizumab effects on memory and regulatory T cells. Using immunoSEQ multiplex PCR, the repertoire was profiled, and TCRdb retains in-frame clones only, with some absent. The repertoire has 90,000 to 95,000 clones, roughly 96% of them found once; the top ten carry 0.03% to 0.035%. Source material: naive CD4+ T cells sorted from blood. The source of these receptors is a human donor in good health.

V and J are TRBV18 and TRBJ2-5; 7 positions agree with TRBD1. The V gene's germline CDR1 is KGHSH and CDR2 LQKENI. J was trimmed by 4 bases and V by 6 bases; bases with no gene match: 5. The CDR3 loop spans 13 amino acids. CDR3 coding DNA: TGTGCCAGCTCTCCGGGACAGAGAGAGACCCAGTACTTC. As protein: CASSPGQRETQYF.

The V gene is TRBV7-8, the J gene TRBJ1-1; no clear D gene. The V end lost 2 bases, the J end lost 10 bases, and 11 bases lay between the germline ends. The CDR3 contains 12 residues. Looked up from germline, CDR1 is SGHVS and CDR2 is FQNEAQ. CDR3 region: CASSLYSFGAFF. CDR3 sequence (DNA): TGTGCCAGCAGCTTATACAGTTTCGGAGCTTTCTTT. The full variable domain, in which reference TRBV7-8 and TRBJ1-1 provide the parts outside the CDR3, is GAGVSQSPRYKVAKRGQDVALRCDPISGHVSLFWYQQALGQGPEFLTYFQNEAQLDKSGLPSDRFFAERPEGSVSTLKIQRTQQEDSAVYLCASSLYSFGAFFGQGTRLTVV.

The chain couples TRBV15 to TRBJ1-6, with no clear D. CDR1 is LNHNV, CDR2 YYDKDF, per germline (reference sequence). CDR3 length: 14 amino acids. V was trimmed by 0 bases and J by 6 bases, leaving 6 bases between them. CDR3 in DNA: TGTGCCACCAGCAGAGATCAGTTTAATTCACCCCTCCACTTT. Translated, it gives CATSRDQFNSPLHF.

The chain links TRBV6-1 to TRBJ1-1; TRBD1 aligns across 9 bases. The germline V gene has CDR1 MNHNS and CDR2 SASEGT. Germline trimming cut 4 bases from V and 3 bases from J; bases unmatched to any gene: 6. The CDR3 loop spans 15 amino acids. In nucleotides, the CDR3 is TGTGCCAGCAGTGCACCGGGACAGGGCGACACTGAAGCTTTCTTT. It codes for CASSAPGQGDTEAFF.

The genes are TRBV5-1 and TRBJ2-1; 10 bases are shared with TRBD1. V was clipped by 1 base and J by 0 bases; unmatched bases: 7. Germline V gene sequence: CDR1 SGHRS, CDR2 YFSETQ. The CDR3 covers 18 residues. The CDR3 loop reads CASSLRTGGTSSYNEQFF. The DNA of the CDR3 is TGCGCCAGCAGCTTGCGGACAGGGGGTACTAGCTCCTACAATGAGCAGTTCTTC.

The rearrangement joins TRBV25-1 to TRBJ2-5; weak D call: TRBD2 (5 bases). The CDR3 contains 14 residues. Germline loops: CDR1 MGHDK, CDR2 SYGVNS. Trimming removed 3 bases at V and 4 bases at J, with 12 bases between. The CDR3 loop reads CASSDRARGETQYF. The CDR3 DNA follows: TGTGCCAGCAGTGACCGGGCTCGGGGAGAGACCCAGTACTTC.

This chain connects TRBV4-3 to TRBJ2-5; tentative D call: TRBD2 (5 bases). The J call is doubtful: the DNA matches TRBJ2-7 better. This CDR3 has 15 amino acids. Germline lookup yields CDR1 LGHNA and CDR2 YSLEER. CDR3 sequence reads: CASSQDWGRTYEQYF. As DNA, the CDR3 is TGCGCCAGCAGCCAAGATTGGGGAAGGACTTACGAGCAGTACTTC.

The chain joins TRBV6-5 to TRBJ2-7; D unclear. Trimming pared 2 bases from V and 2 bases from J, leaving 10 bases between. Looked up from germline, CDR1 is MNHEY and CDR2 is SVGAGI. This CDR3 has 14 residues. CDR3 region: CASSYPGRTYEQYF. CDR3 nucleotide sequence: TGTGCCAGCAGTTACCCAGGACGAACCTACGAGCAGTACTTC.

This CDR3 is CASSLGQGRSTDTQYF. CDR3 DNA sequence: TGTGCCAGCAGCTTAGGTCAGGGCAGAAGCACAGATACGCAGTATTTT. This chain connects TRBV7-9 to TRBJ2-3; perhaps TRBD1 as D (5 bases). Trimming removed 1 base from V and 0 bases from J, with 11 bases in between. CDR3 length: 16 amino acids. Germline V gene lookup returns CDR1 SEHNR and CDR2 FQNEAQ (reference sequence).

This clone came up once. The gene calls are TRBV9 and TRBJ2-5; D possibly corresponds to TRBD1 (5 bases). Germline V gives CDR1 SGDLS, CDR2 YYNGEE. The CDR3 runs to 17 residues. V gave up 3 bases and J gave up 1 base, with 19 bases separating them. The CDR3 region is CASSEGLSGRGQETQYF. In DNA, the CDR3 is TGTGCCAGCAGCGAGGGGTTAAGTGGGCGCGGCCAAGAGACCCAGTACTTC.

This chain joins TRBV5-1 and TRBJ2-7; TRBD1 matches at 10 bases. Germline CDR1 reads SGHRS; CDR2 reads YFSETQ. This CDR3 has 15 residues. The trim removed 3 bases at V and 2 bases at J, leaving 5 bases unmatched. The CDR3 DNA sequence: TGCGCCAGCAGCTCCTCCGACAGGGGGCCCTACGAGCAGTACTTC. Its protein is CASSSSDRGPYEQYF. Together with reference TRBV5-1 and TRBJ2-7, the CDR3 gives the full variable domain: KAGVTQTPRYLIKTRGQQVTLSCSPISGHRSVSWYQQTPGQGLQFLFEYFSETQRNKGNFPGRFSGRQFSNSRSEMNVSTLELGDSALYLCASSSSDRGPYEQYFGPGTRLTVT.

The V call is TRBV10-3, the J call TRBJ2-7, with D perhaps given as TRBD1 or TRBD2 (5 bases each). Trimming took off 6 bases at V and 2 bases at J, with 14 bases between the two ends. Germline V CDR1 and CDR2: ENHRY, SYGVKD. The CDR3 is made up of 14 amino acids. In nucleotides, the CDR3 is TGTGCCATCAGGGGGGACCCGATAACCTACGAGCAGTACTTC. Amino acids: CAIRGDPITYEQYF.

This sequence joins TRBV7-3 and TRBJ2-7; 13 nucleotides agree with TRBD2. Germline loops: CDR1 SGHTA, CDR2 FQGTGA. The J segment lost 6 bases and the V segment lost 5 bases, leaving 7 bases of the junction unmatched. The length of the CDR3 is 15 residues. CDR3 nucleotide sequence: TGTGCCAGCAGCCAGACTAGCGGGGGGCTTAGCGAGCAGTACTTC. Translated: CASSQTSGGLSEQYF. Looking up the rest from reference TRBV7-3 and TRBJ2-7 gives the full variable domain: GAGVSQTPSNKVTEKGKYVELRCDPISGHTALYWYRQSLGQGPEFLIYFQGTGAADDSGLPNDRFFAVRPEGSVSTLKIQRTERGDSAVYLCASSQTSGGLSEQYFGPGTRLTVT.

The CDR3 loop is CASSFSSGNIQYF. In DNA form, the CDR3 reads TGTGCCAGCAGCTTCTCTTCAGGGAACATTCAGTACTTC. The chain has TRBV7-6 and TRBJ2-4; weak D call: TRBD1 (5 bases). V lost 3 bases, J lost 7 bases, and 10 bases lay in between. This CDR3 is 13 amino acids long. In germline, CDR1 is SGHVS, CDR2 FNYEAQ. The variable domain in full, with the rest retrieved from reference TRBV7-6 and TRBJ2-4, is GAGVSQSPRYKVTKRGQDVALRCDPISGHVSLYWYRQALGQGPEFLTYFNYEAQQDKSGLPNDRFSAERPEGSISTLTIQRTEQRDSAMYRCASSFSSGNIQYFGAGTRLSVL.

CDR3 nucleotides: TGTGCCAGCAGCGGGACTAGCGGCACAGATACGCAGTATTTT. Its protein is CASSGTSGTDTQYF. The chain joins TRBV5-6 to TRBJ2-3, with 10 positions matching TRBD2. Trimming cost V 4 bases and J 1 base; bases outside gene matches: 0. Per germline, CDR1 SGHDT and CDR2 YYEEEE. The CDR3 loop spans 14 amino acids.

V and J are TRBV5-1 and TRBJ2-7; D gene unclear. This CDR3 spans 14 amino acids. Germline-derived CDR1 and CDR2 are SGHRS and YFSETQ. The V end was cut by 6 bases, the J end by 3 bases, with 16 bases between. CDR3 amino acids: CASKIGASLYEQYF. The DNA of the CDR3 is TGCGCCAGCAAAATAGGAGCTAGTCTCTACGAGCAGTACTTC.

The J gene is TRBJ1-2, the V gene TRBV4-3, with D unresolved. Trimming cost V 1 base and J 5 bases, with 14 bases left between them. The V gene's germline CDR1 is LGHNA and CDR2 YSLEER. This CDR3 comprises 15 residues. CDR3 sequence reads: CASSQVREQGYGYTF. The CDR3 DNA reads TGCGCCAGCAGCCAAGTCCGGGAGCAAGGGTATGGCTACACCTTC.

The rearrangement joins TRBV9 to TRBJ2-1; 9 bases are shared with TRBD2. J gave up 6 bases and V 4 bases, and 11 bases lay outside the gene matches. Germline CDR1 SGDLS, CDR2 YYNGEE. This CDR3 comprises 16 residues. The CDR3 spells CASSPRYVSGGNEQFF. CDR3 nucleotide sequence: TGTGCCAGCAGCCCCCGCTATGTTAGCGGGGGCAATGAGCAGTTCTTC.

This chain joins TRBV10-3 and TRBJ1-2, with a possible D match to TRBD1 (6 bases). Trimming removed 6 bases at V and 6 bases at J, with 14 bases between. The CDR3 is 13 amino acids. The germline V gene has CDR1 ENHRY and CDR2 SYGVKD. CDR3 coding DNA: TGTGCCATCAGACCCGACAGGATCAATGGCTACACCTTC. It encodes CAIRPDRINGYTF.

The gene calls are TRBV5-1 and TRBJ1-2; a weak D match, TRBD1 (5 bases). The ends were cut back, 2 bases at V and 4 bases at J, with 9 bases in the middle. The CDR3 extends over 13 amino acids. From germline, CDR1 is SGHRS and CDR2 YFSETQ. As DNA, the CDR3 is TGCGCCAGCAGCTTAGACAGCACCTATGGCTACACCTTC. This gives the protein CASSLDSTYGYTF.

This clone came up a few times. The gene calls are TRBV4-1 and TRBJ1-2; D not certain. The CDR3 length is 13 residues. The ends were cut back, 0 bases at V and 4 bases at J, with 6 bases in the middle. Germline assignment: CDR1 MGHRA and CDR2 YSYEKL. The CDR3 sequence is CASSQDVTYGYTF. In nucleotides, the CDR3 is TGCGCCAGCAGCCAAGATGTGACCTATGGCTACACCTTC.

V usage is TRBV28 and J usage is TRBJ1-2; unclear D gene. Germline loops: CDR1 MDHEN, CDR2 SYDVKM. V lost 5 bases and J lost 1, with 5 bases in between. This CDR3 comprises 12 residues. The DNA of the CDR3 is TGTGCCAGCAGTACAGATAACTATGGCTACACCTTC. This codes for CASSTDNYGYTF.

The chain links TRBV5-1 to TRBJ2-7; 9 bases are a match to TRBD1. The germline V gene has CDR1 SGHRS and CDR2 YFSETQ. Losses at the gene ends were 0 bases for V and 5 bases for J; bases not matched to a gene: 3. CDR3 size: 14 residues. CDR3 amino acids: CASSLAGTGNEQYF. DNA for the CDR3: TGCGCCAGCAGCTTGGCCGGGACAGGGAACGAGCAGTACTTC.

V usage is TRBV4-3 and J usage is TRBJ2-1; maybe TRBD1 (5 bases). V lost 1 base, J lost 1 base, and 14 bases lay in between. The V gene's germline CDR1 is LGHNA and CDR2 YSLEER. The CDR3 covers 17 residues. The CDR3 region has the DNA TGCGCCAGCAGCCAAGTGGGTGCAGGGATATCCTACAATGAGCAGTTCTTC. Translation gives CASSQVGAGISYNEQFF.